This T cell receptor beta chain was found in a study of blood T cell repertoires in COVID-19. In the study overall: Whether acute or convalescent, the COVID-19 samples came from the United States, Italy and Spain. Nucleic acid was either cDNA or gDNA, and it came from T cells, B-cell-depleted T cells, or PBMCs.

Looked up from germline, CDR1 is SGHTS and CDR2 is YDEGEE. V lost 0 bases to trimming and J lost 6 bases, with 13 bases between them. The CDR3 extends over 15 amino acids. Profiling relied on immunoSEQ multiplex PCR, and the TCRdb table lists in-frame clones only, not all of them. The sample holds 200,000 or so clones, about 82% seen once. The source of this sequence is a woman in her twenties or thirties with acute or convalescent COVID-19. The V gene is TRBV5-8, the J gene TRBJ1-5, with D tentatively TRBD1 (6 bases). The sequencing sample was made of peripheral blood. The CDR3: CASSLVGAIGQPQHF. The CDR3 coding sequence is TGTGCCAGCAGCTTGGTGGGGGCTATCGGTCAGCCCCAGCATTTT. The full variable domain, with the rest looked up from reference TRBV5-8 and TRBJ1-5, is EAGVTQSPTHLIKTRGQQATLRCSPISGHTSVYWYQQALGLGLQFLLWYDEGEERNRGNFPPRFSGRQFPNYSSELNVNALELEDSALYLCASSLVGAIGQPQHFGDGTRLSIL.